Below, 18 T cell receptor beta chains from the same sample are listed, as sequenced in a study of cytomegalovirus exposure and HLA in healthy donors. A multiplex PCR was run with 60 Vbeta primers and 13 Jbeta primers. Only in-frame clones appear in the TCRdb table, and some are missing; sequencing was by immunoSEQ multiplex PCR. In the table there are 200,000 to 250,000 clones, approximately 81% of which are singletons. Sequencing was done on a sample of PBMCs. The receptor source for this set is a man aged 25-40 years in good health and CMV-seronegative.

The chain uses TRBV4-2 and TRBJ2-1; D is ambiguous. CDR3 length equals 13 residues. Germline CDR1 is LGHNA and CDR2 is YNFKEQ. V was trimmed by 0 bases and J by 9 bases, leaving 9 bases between them. The CDR3 is CASSQEMYGEQFF. DNA of the CDR3: TGTGCCAGCAGCCAAGAAATGTACGGTGAGCAGTTCTTC.

The J gene is TRBJ1-6, the V gene TRBV2; tentative D call: TRBD1 (5 bases). Between the trimmed V and J ends, which lost 6 bases and 10 bases, there was a span of 13 bases. This CDR3 spans 13 amino acids. Per the germline V gene, CDR1 is SNHLY and CDR2 is FYNNEI. CDR3 residues: CASSRDSVSPLHF. The CDR3 DNA follows: TGTGCCAGCAGCCGGGACTCAGTATCACCCCTCCACTTT.

This chain uses TRBV15 with TRBJ2-7; 7 bases match TRBD2. The germline V gene encodes CDR1 LNHNV and CDR2 YYDKDF (reference sequence). This CDR3 has 13 amino acids. V was pared by 3 bases and J by 2 bases, with 1 base of the junction left unmatched. The CDR3 is CATSSRGAYEQYF. CDR3 bases: TGTGCCACCAGCAGTCGGGGGGCCTACGAGCAGTACTTC.

This clone was found once. V gene TRBV29-1 combines with J gene TRBJ1-1; D is unclear. V lost 6 bases and J lost 4, with 12 bases in between. Germline-derived CDR1 and CDR2 are SQVTM and ANQGSEA. CDR3 length: 12 residues. Here the CDR3 DNA reads TGCAGCGTGGGAGCCCGGGGCACTGAAGCTTTCTTT. It is translated as CSVGARGTEAFF.

This clone turned up a few times. V is TRBV28 and J is TRBJ1-5; 9 positions match TRBD1. V gave up 5 bases and J gave up 5 bases; unmatched junction bases: 10. The CDR3 is 16 residues long. Germline CDR1 reads MDHEN; CDR2 reads SYDVKM. This chain's CDR3 is CASSTNRDREDQPQHF. The CDR3 DNA sequence: TGTGCCAGCAGTACCAACCGGGACAGGGAAGATCAGCCCCAGCATTTT.

This clone was seen a handful of times. The rearrangement links TRBV7-9 to TRBJ1-1; unclear D gene. Per germline, CDR1 SEHNR and CDR2 FQNEAQ (reference sequence). The CDR3 loop spans 13 amino acids. V was cut by 5 bases and J by 10 bases, with 17 bases left in between. The CDR3 region is CASSQDGELVAFF. CDR3 nucleotide sequence: TGTGCCAGCAGCCAAGATGGGGAGTTGGTAGCTTTCTTT.

The genes are TRBV9 and TRBJ2-1, with D perhaps matching TRBD1 (5 bases). The V end lost 0 bases, the J end lost 6 bases, and 13 bases lay between the germline ends. In germline, CDR1 is SGDLS, CDR2 YYNGEE. CDR3 length equals 15 residues. This CDR3 is CASSVVSGQGNEQFF. CDR3 DNA: TGTGCCAGCAGCGTAGTTTCCGGACAAGGCAATGAGCAGTTCTTC.

The rearrangement uses TRBV6-6 and TRBJ2-2; 7 nucleotides align to TRBD1. Germline assignment: CDR1 MNHNY and CDR2 SVGAGI (reference sequence). The V and J ends lost 4 bases and 5 bases, in that order; junction bases with no gene match: 4. The CDR3 consists of 14 residues. The CDR3 here is CASSLQTGTGELFF. The CDR3 coding sequence is TGTGCCAGCAGTTTACAGACAGGGACCGGGGAGCTGTTTTTT.

The chain uses TRBV5-1 and TRBJ2-7; TRBD2 aligns across 15 bases. This CDR3 has 18 amino acids. The germline CDR1 and CDR2 sequences are SGHRS and YFSETQ. With V trimmed by 0 bases and J by 5 bases, 9 bases remained unmatched. The DNA for the CDR3 is TGCGCCAGCAGCTTGGCCTGGACTAGCGGGGGGGCCTGGGACGAGCAGTACTTC. It yields the protein CASSLAWTSGGAWDEQYF.

This rearrangement joins TRBV11-2 to TRBJ2-5; the D gene is possibly TRBD2 (5 bases). V lost 6 bases to trimming and J lost 0 bases, with 8 bases between them. In germline, CDR1 is SGHAT, CDR2 FQNNGV. The length of the CDR3 is 13 residues. CDR3 loop: CASSQRYQETQYF. The CDR3, as DNA: TGTGCCAGCAGTCAGCGGTACCAAGAGACCCAGTACTTC.

The chain carries TRBV9 and TRBJ1-3, with a tentative D call TRBD1 (6 bases). The CDR3 extends over 17 amino acids. Germline V CDR1 and CDR2: SGDLS, YYNGEE. Trimming stripped 0 bases from V and 0 bases from J, with 13 bases between. In DNA, the CDR3 is TGTGCCAGCAGCGTAGCTACAGGGCTAGGCTCTGGAAACACCATATATTTT. It is translated as CASSVATGLGSGNTIYF.

The chain is built from TRBV9 and TRBJ2-3, with D uncertain. The CDR3 has 15 amino acids. With 0 bases removed from V and 3 bases from J, the gap between germline ends came to 11 bases. Germline V gene sequence: CDR1 SGDLS, CDR2 YYNGEE. CDR3 region: CASSVENRLTDTQYF. The CDR3 region has the DNA TGTGCCAGCAGCGTAGAGAACAGATTAACAGATACGCAGTATTTT.

The chain links TRBV7-9 to TRBJ2-1; TRBD2 matches 13 bases. The CDR3 runs to 13 residues. V lost 8 bases, J lost 7 bases, and 2 bases stayed unmatched. CDR1 SEHNR and CDR2 FQNEAQ come from the germline V gene (reference sequence). In nucleotides, the CDR3 is TGTGCCAGCGGGACTAGCGGGATAAATGAGCAGTTCTTC. Its translation: CASGTSGINEQFF.

The V call is TRBV5-8, the J call TRBJ1-5; TRBD1 might be the D (5 bases). Germline V lookup: CDR1 SGHTS, CDR2 YDEGEE. Trimming removed 9 bases from V and 2 bases from J, with 18 bases in between. The CDR3 totals 15 residues. This chain's CDR3 is CATQGGVVGNQPQHF. In DNA form, the CDR3 reads TGTGCCACCCAGGGCGGGGTAGTGGGCAATCAGCCCCAGCATTTT.

Points on this clone: One end of the junction does not line up with germline, which may come from a read error. The chain carries TRBV15 and TRBJ1-1, with 12 bases that match TRBD1. The germline gives CDR1 LNHNV, CDR2 YYDKDF (reference sequence). The CDR3 consists of 17 residues. As DNA, the CDR3 is TGTGCCACCGGCAGACCCTCGGGACAGGGGGCGTACGGTGAAGCTTTCTTT. It codes for CATGRPSGQGAYGEAFF. The variable domain in full, completed from reference TRBV15 and TRBJ1-1, reads DAMVIQNPRYQVTQFGKPVTLSCSQTLNHNVMYWYQQKSSQAPKLLFHYYDKDFNNEADTPDNFQSRRPNTSFCFLDIRSPGLGDTAMYLCATGRPSGQGAYGEAFFGQGTRLTVV.

The chain is built from TRBV6-6 and TRBJ2-1; 11 bases are shared with TRBD2. Germline V gene lookup returns CDR1 MNHNY and CDR2 SVGAGI (reference sequence). J gave up 10 bases and V 0 bases, and 5 bases lay outside the gene matches. The CDR3 consists of 15 residues. DNA of the CDR3: TGTGCCAGCAGTTACTCGGCACTAGCGGGGGTGGAGCAGTTCTTC. Encoded protein: CASSYSALAGVEQFF.

The gene calls are TRBV5-4 and TRBJ1-1; 11 bases align to TRBD1. The CDR3 has 17 amino acids. The germline CDR1 and CDR2 sequences are SGHNT and YYREEE (reference sequence). Trimming took 4 bases from V and 7 from J; bases not matched to a gene: 15. DNA for the CDR3: TGTGCCAGCAGCCCCGGGAAAAAGGACAGGGGGCGGATTGAAGCTTTCTTT. Amino acids: CASSPGKKDRGRIEAFF.

The gene calls are TRBV28 and TRBJ2-1; D remains ambiguous. This CDR3 region has 13 residues. V was trimmed by 6 bases and J by 7 bases, leaving 13 bases between them. Germline V CDR1 and CDR2: MDHEN, SYDVKM. This CDR3 is CASSPRSPNEQFF. The CDR3, as DNA: TGTGCCAGCAGCCCACGGTCCCCGAATGAGCAGTTCTTC.